This record covers a single TCR beta chain. This sample was taken from a study of TIL therapy for anti-PD-1-resistant metastatic lung cancer. CDR3 length: 12 amino acids. From germline, CDR1 is ENHRY and CDR2 SYGVKD. Trimming took 8 bases from V and 6 from J; bases not matched to a gene: 5. The time point here: pre-treatment sample, taken before nivolumab and TIL therapy. This was the immunoSEQ v3 assay. The protocol was immunoSEQ multiplex PCR, while the TCRdb copy is restricted to in-frame clones and leaves out a portion. Here the sample spans roughly 54,000 clones, roughly 84% being singletons. The clonotype originates from a person between 25 and 80 years old with non-small cell lung cancer. The J gene is TRBJ1-2, the V gene TRBV10-3; 8 bases match TRBD1. Material: blood, obtained at baseline. CDR3 loop: CAIQGARDGYTF. The CDR3 region has the DNA TGTGCCATCCAGGGGGCGCGGGATGGCTACACCTTC.